Each of the 31 T cell receptor beta chains below was sequenced from the same sample in a study of shared clonotypes between healthy human individuals. Clones were read by immunoSEQ multiplex PCR, and TCRdb kept only the in-frame ones, dropping some. The sample lists more than 850,000 clones, 78% occurring once. Sequencing used memory CD4+ T cells from PBMCs. Subset denoted: CD45RA-negative fraction. These receptors all stem from a man younger than 35 in good health. Some clones in this sample may be carry-over from other donors' samples.

The J gene is TRBJ1-2, the V gene TRBV30, with D perhaps TRBD1 (5 bases). Germline lookup yields CDR1 GTSNPN and CDR2 SVGIG (reference sequence). V lost 3 bases to trimming and J lost 10 bases, with 21 bases between them. This CDR3 contains 14 residues. The CDR3 region has the DNA TGTGCCTGGAGAGATTTAGACAGCGTCGGTGACTACACCTTC. Encoded protein: CAWRDLDSVGDYTF.

Concerning this clone: The same CDR3 is also encoded by other DNA sequences in this sample. The chain uses TRBV19 and TRBJ1-5; D uncertain. V lost 3 bases and J lost 4, with 7 bases in between. The CDR3 extends over 13 amino acids. Germline-derived CDR1 and CDR2 are LNHDA and SQIVND (reference sequence). The CDR3, as DNA: TGTGCCAGTAGTATCCTTGGGAATCAGCCCCAGCATTTT. Translating gives CASSILGNQPQHF.

This clone showed up just once. The DNA for the CDR3 is TGTGCCAGTAGTATAGGAGGGATGCAGGGGGCTTATCAGCCCCAGCATTTT. Translating gives CASSIGGMQGAYQPQHF. The genes are TRBV19 and TRBJ1-5; TRBD1 matches 8 bases. The ends lost 1 base at V and 5 bases at J; junction bases unmatched: 10. From germline, CDR1 is LNHDA and CDR2 SQIVND (reference sequence). CDR3 size: 17 residues.

There are a few counts of this clone. The gene calls are TRBV5-4 and TRBJ2-5; D call uncertain. Germline CDR1 is SGHNT and CDR2 is YYREEE (reference sequence). Trimming shortened V by 0 bases and J by 4 bases, and 4 bases separated the two germline ends. The CDR3 sequence is 12 residues long. The CDR3 DNA reads TGTGCCAGCAGCTTGGATGTAGAGACCCAGTACTTC. This codes for CASSLDVETQYF.

The chain links TRBV7-6 to TRBJ2-7; no clear D gene. V was shortened by 3 bases and J by 4 bases, with 13 bases between the two germline ends. CDR1 is SGHVS, CDR2 FNYEAQ, per germline. This CDR3 spans 14 amino acids. For the CDR3, the DNA is TGTGCCAGCAGCTTCCTGGCGGCCTCATACGAGCAGTACTTC. The encoded protein is CASSFLAASYEQYF.

The chain links TRBV10-3 to TRBJ2-1; D unresolved. CDR3 length equals 12 residues. CDR1 is ENHRY and CDR2 is SYGVKD in the germline V gene. The germline V and J ends were trimmed by 6 bases and 10 bases, with 13 bases remaining between them. The CDR3 spells CAISLDGLEQFF. The CDR3 DNA follows: TGTGCCATCAGCCTGGACGGCTTGGAGCAGTTCTTC.

This chain uses TRBV14 with TRBJ1-2; a possible D gene is TRBD1 (5 bases). The CDR3 has 15 amino acids. V lost 3 bases, J lost 4 bases, and 15 bases lay in between. Germline V gene lookup returns CDR1 SGHDN and CDR2 FVKESK. CDR3 sequence reads: CASSHRDPPAYGYTF. In nucleotides, the CDR3 is TGTGCCAGCAGCCACAGGGATCCCCCCGCCTATGGCTACACCTTC. The variable domain in full, with the rest retrieved from reference TRBV14 and TRBJ1-2, is EAGVTQFPSHSVIEKGQTVTLRCDPISGHDNLYWYRRVMGKEIKFLLHFVKESKQDESGMPNNRFLAERTGGTYSTLKVQPAELEDSGVYFCASSHRDPPAYGYTFGSGTRLTVV.

This clone appeared a single time. V usage is TRBV9 and J usage is TRBJ2-1; the match to TRBD2 covers 12 bases. Per the germline V gene, CDR1 is SGDLS and CDR2 is YYNGEE. V shed 4 bases, J shed 5 bases, and the junction held 4 bases outside the gene matches. The CDR3 is 15 residues long. CDR3: CASSPSGRADNEQFF. DNA for the CDR3: TGTGCCAGCAGCCCTAGCGGGAGGGCCGACAATGAGCAGTTCTTC.

This clone occurred many times. The chain has TRBV2 and TRBJ1-1, with a weak D call TRBD1 (5 bases). Trimming left V 1 base short and J 10 bases short, with 19 bases between. CDR3 length equals 15 residues. From germline, CDR1 is SNHLY and CDR2 FYNNEI. CDR3 region: CASSEDNWGIRGAFF. For the CDR3, the DNA is TGTGCCAGCAGTGAAGACAATTGGGGGATTAGGGGAGCTTTCTTT.

This chain joins TRBV21-1 and TRBJ2-6. TRBV21-1 is a recognized pseudogene. The CDR3 spans 16 residues. CDR3 sequence (DNA): TGTGCCAGCACCCCAAACTGGGACTCTGGGGCCAACGTCCTGACTTTC. This sequence encodes CASTPNWDSGANVLTF.

The chain carries TRBV5-1 and TRBJ2-7, with 8 bases lining up with TRBD2. This CDR3 contains 15 residues. V was clipped by 0 bases and J by 2 bases; unmatched bases: 4. Germline lookup yields CDR1 SGHRS and CDR2 YFSETQ. CDR3 loop: CASSLAGGFPYEQYF. The CDR3 DNA reads TGCGCCAGCAGCTTGGCGGGGGGGTTCCCCTACGAGCAGTACTTC.

The V call is TRBV30, the J call TRBJ2-5, with D possibly matching TRBD1 (6 bases). Looked up from germline, CDR1 is GTSNPN and CDR2 is SVGIG (reference sequence). Trimming took off 0 bases at V and 2 bases at J, with 10 bases between the two ends. The CDR3 is 14 amino acids. The CDR3 sequence: CAWSVGHSQETQYF. The DNA for the CDR3 is TGTGCCTGGAGTGTGGGACACTCTCAAGAGACCCAGTACTTC.

The gene calls are TRBV7-9 and TRBJ2-2; 7 nucleotides line up with TRBD1. Losses at the gene ends were 5 bases for V and 6 bases for J; bases not matched to a gene: 9. The CDR3 extends over 15 amino acids. Germline CDR1 and CDR2: SEHNR and FQNEAQ (reference sequence). Here the CDR3 reads CASSPWDREAGELFF. In nucleotides, the CDR3 is TGTGCCAGCAGCCCGTGGGACAGAGAGGCCGGGGAGCTGTTTTTT.

The chain joins TRBV5-1 to TRBJ1-2; 7 nucleotides agree with TRBD1. Germline values: CDR1 SGHRS, CDR2 YFSETQ. Losses at the gene ends were 6 bases for V and 3 bases for J; bases not matched to a gene: 11. This CDR3 comprises 15 residues. CDR3 loop: CASTRGPGVDYGYTF. CDR3 DNA sequence: TGCGCCAGCACAAGGGGGCCAGGGGTGGACTATGGCTACACCTTC.

V is TRBV10-1 and J is TRBJ2-2, with D unclear. This CDR3 spans 13 amino acids. CDR1 is WNHNN, CDR2 SYGVQD, per germline (reference sequence). Trimming stripped 3 bases from V and 4 bases from J, with 6 bases between. CDR3 loop: CASSESGTGELFF. The DNA for the CDR3 is TGCGCCAGCAGTGAATCGGGCACCGGGGAGCTGTTTTTT.

The chain recombines TRBV18 with TRBJ2-7; D is possibly TRBD2 (6 bases). Trimming shortened V by 2 bases and J by 6 bases, and 14 bases separated the two germline ends. The CDR3 loop spans 14 amino acids. The germline V gene encodes CDR1 KGHSH and CDR2 LQKENI. The CDR3 DNA is TGTGCCAGCTCACCAACTTCCATGGAGGGCGAGCAGTACTTC. Translated, it gives CASSPTSMEGEQYF.

The chain employs TRBV11-2 and TRBJ1-2; perhaps TRBD1 as D (5 bases). V was clipped by 4 bases and J by 4 bases, with 10 bases between them. CDR3 length: 13 residues. Germline CDR1 and CDR2: SGHAT and FQNNGV. Written as DNA, the CDR3 is TGTGCCAGCAGCTCCCGGGGGGGCTATGGCTACACCTTC. This codes for CASSSRGGYGYTF.

There are a few counts of this clone. This chain joins TRBV7-2 and TRBJ1-5, with 7 bases lining up with TRBD1. Per germline, CDR1 SGHTA and CDR2 FQGNSA. The J segment lost 4 bases and the V segment lost 5 bases, leaving 5 bases of the junction unmatched. The CDR3 runs 14 residues. The CDR3: CASSRYRGNQPQHF. The CDR3 DNA reads TGTGCCAGCAGCCGATACAGGGGTAATCAGCCCCAGCATTTT.

The chain uses TRBV7-3 and TRBJ1-4; the D gene is possibly TRBD1 (5 bases). Germline assignment: CDR1 SGHTA and CDR2 FQGTGA. The CDR3 covers 15 residues. Between the trimmed V and J ends, which lost 4 bases and 3 bases, there was a span of 12 bases. The CDR3 loop is CASSSRGAANEKLFF. CDR3 in DNA: TGTGCCAGCAGCTCAAGGGGTGCGGCTAATGAAAAACTGTTTTTT.

The CDR3 sequence: CASSGSHGATGELFF. CDR3 nucleotides: TGTGCCAGCAGTGGATCACACGGAGCCACCGGGGAGCTGTTTTTT. This chain joins TRBV2 and TRBJ2-2; the D is unclear. Between the trimmed V and J ends, which lost 4 bases and 4 bases, there was a span of 13 bases. This CDR3 comprises 15 residues. CDR1 and CDR2 (germline): SNHLY, FYNNEI.

This chain connects TRBV9 to TRBJ2-2; perhaps TRBD2 as D (5 bases). V gave up 4 bases and J gave up 1 base, with 11 bases separating them. Germline V gives CDR1 SGDLS, CDR2 YYNGEE. The CDR3 sequence is 15 residues long. The CDR3 here is CASSPSGENTGELFF. The CDR3 DNA follows: TGTGCCAGCAGCCCGTCCGGGGAGAACACCGGGGAGCTGTTTTTT.

About this clone: The identical CDR3 is also encoded by other nucleotide sequences in the sample. V gene TRBV11-2 combines with J gene TRBJ2-3; D gene uncertain. The V end lost 1 base, the J end lost 0 bases, and 5 bases lay between the germline ends. CDR1 is SGHAT and CDR2 is FQNNGV in the germline V gene. The CDR3 spans 14 residues. CDR3 sequence reads: CASSLGGSTDTQYF. Here the CDR3 DNA reads TGTGCCAGCAGCTTAGGAGGAAGCACAGATACGCAGTATTTT.

CDR3 nucleotides: TGTGCCAGCTCACCACTCTCGGGGGCGAATGAAAAACTGTTTTTT. This translates into CASSPLSGANEKLFF. The V and J genes are TRBV18 and TRBJ1-4; D perhaps matches TRBD1 (6 bases). Trimming took off 1 base at V and 5 bases at J, with 11 bases between the two ends. Germline V gene lookup returns CDR1 KGHSH and CDR2 LQKENI. This CDR3 is 15 amino acids long.

The V call is TRBV5-1, the J call TRBJ1-2, with 9 positions matching TRBD1. The CDR3 sequence is 14 residues long. V trimming: 0 bases; J trimming: 7 bases; junction bases outside the gene matches: 4. CDR1 is SGHRS, CDR2 YFSETQ, per germline. CDR3: CASSLGDRASGYTF. CDR3 DNA: TGCGCCAGCAGCTTGGGGGACAGGGCTTCTGGCTACACCTTC. The variable domain in full, with the rest retrieved from reference TRBV5-1 and TRBJ1-2, is KAGVTQTPRYLIKTRGQQVTLSCSPISGHRSVSWYQQTPGQGLQFLFEYFSETQRNKGNFPGRFSGRQFSNSRSEMNVSTLELGDSALYLCASSLGDRASGYTFGSGTRLTVV.

The chain carries TRBV6-5 and TRBJ2-7; 11 bases align to TRBD2. The CDR3 is made up of 16 amino acids. Germline V gene data show CDR1 as MNHEY and CDR2 as SVGAGI. J gave up 3 bases and V 0 bases, and 4 bases lay outside the gene matches. The CDR3 is CASSYSGTSGNYEQYF. The CDR3 DNA sequence: TGTGCCAGCAGTTACTCTGGGACTAGCGGCAACTACGAGCAGTACTTC.

This clone was detected once. The V call is TRBV5-1, the J call TRBJ2-5; 10 nucleotides align to TRBD2. Per germline, CDR1 SGHRS and CDR2 YFSETQ. The CDR3 has 17 amino acids. The V and J ends lost 4 bases and 3 bases, in that order; junction bases with no gene match: 12. Written as DNA, the CDR3 is TGCGCCAGCAGCATGCAGCCGGGACTAGCGTCCGAAGAGACCCAGTACTTC. Translation: CASSMQPGLASEETQYF.

With regard to this clone: Since a much larger clone is just one base distant, this may be a read error. The CDR3 region is CASSGTGGNYGYTF. The CDR3 nucleotides are TGTGCCAGCAGTGGGACAGGGGGCAACTATGGCTACACCTTC. The genes are TRBV2 and TRBJ1-2, with 11 nucleotides matching TRBD1. V trimming: 4 bases; J trimming: 2 bases; junction bases outside the gene matches: 0. Germline CDR1 SNHLY, CDR2 FYNNEI. The CDR3 has 14 residues.

In this sample, this clone turned up once. This sequence joins TRBV28 and TRBJ2-7; D is ambiguous. CDR1 MDHEN and CDR2 SYDVKM come from the germline V gene. The ends were cut back, 2 bases at V and 9 bases at J, with 11 bases in the middle. CDR3 length: 12 residues. CDR3 sequence: CASSLRQGRQYF. CDR3 bases: TGTGCCAGCAGTTTACGGCAAGGGCGGCAGTACTTC.

This chain joins TRBV7-2 and TRBJ2-3, with D perhaps matching TRBD1 or TRBD2 (5 bases each). This CDR3 has 15 residues. Trimming shortened V by 4 bases and J by 1 base, and 12 bases separated the two germline ends. In germline, CDR1 is SGHTA, CDR2 FQGNSA. CDR3 in DNA: TGTGCCAGCAGCTCCGGGACCCCGCGCACAGATACGCAGTATTTT. Translating it yields CASSSGTPRTDTQYF.

The rearrangement links TRBV28 to TRBJ1-2; 10 nucleotides match TRBD1. The germline V gene has CDR1 MDHEN and CDR2 SYDVKM. With 5 bases clipped from V and 4 bases from J, the junction kept 7 bases outside the gene matches. The CDR3 contains 15 residues. The CDR3 DNA follows: TGTGCCAGCAGTGCCCCGACAGGGGGCAGCTATGGCTACACCTTC. Protein: CASSAPTGGSYGYTF.

This clone has only one observation. The chain links TRBV18 to TRBJ1-1, with D possibly being TRBD1 (6 bases). CDR1 and CDR2 from the germline V gene are KGHSH and LQKENI. The CDR3 covers 16 residues. Trimming removed 7 bases from V and 3 bases from J, with 21 bases in between. The DNA for the CDR3 is TGTGCCAGCTTAACAAGCGGGGGGGGCCAGTACACTGAAGCTTTCTTT. This translates into CASLTSGGGQYTEAFF.